The next 29 T cell receptor beta chains were all read from a single sample in a study of blood T cell repertoires in COVID-19. Measured with immunoSEQ multiplex PCR; TCRdb has only the in-frame clones, and not every one. The data contain a few hundred thousand clones, 88% of them singletons. Sequencing input: PBMCs or T cells enriched from blood (not recorded which). All receptors come from a woman aged 30 to 39 who had been exposed to COVID-19.

The V gene is TRBV12-3 or TRBV12-4, the J gene TRBJ1-2; D gene ambiguous. This CDR3 is 12 amino acids long. Trimming shortened V by 3 bases and J by 4 bases, and 6 bases separated the two germline ends. The CDR3 sequence is CASSLTGYGYTF. The CDR3 region has the DNA TGTGCCAGCAGTTTGACGGGCTATGGCTACACCTTC.

This chain uses TRBV20-1 with TRBJ2-7, with 7 bases matching TRBD2. Per the germline V gene, CDR1 is DFQATT and CDR2 is SNEGSKA (reference sequence). V shed 3 bases and J 4 bases; nucleotides not matched to a gene: 15. The CDR3 is 16 amino acids. DNA for the CDR3: TGCAGTGCTAGTCGTCATGGAGGCGGGAGCGGGTACGAGCAGTACTTC. This translates into CSASRHGGGSGYEQYF.

The chain joins TRBV18 to TRBJ2-5; TRBD2 matches 7 bases. The V gene end was trimmed by 3 bases and the J gene end by 5 bases; junction bases not matched to a gene: 18. The CDR3 sequence is 18 residues long. Per germline, CDR1 KGHSH and CDR2 LQKENI. The chain's CDR3 is CASSPTPRAAGVRETQYF. The CDR3 region has the DNA TGTGCCAGCTCACCCACCCCCAGGGCGGCGGGAGTACGTGAGACCCAGTACTTC.

J is TRBJ1-2 and V is TRBV27; D unclear. Germline loops: CDR1 MNHEY, CDR2 SMNVEV (reference sequence). CDR3 length equals 15 residues. V was clipped by 0 bases and J by 8 bases, with 16 bases between them. Here the CDR3 DNA reads TGTGCCAGCAGTTTATCGTTACCGGGAGTTAGAGGCTACACCTTC. This encodes CASSLSLPGVRGYTF.

CDR3 nucleotide sequence: TGTGCCAGCAGCGGAAGGGGCCATCAGCCCCAGCATTTT. It yields the protein CASSGRGHQPQHF. J is TRBJ1-5 and V is TRBV6-5, with a tentative D call TRBD1 (5 bases). Germline V gene sequence: CDR1 MNHEY, CDR2 SVGAGI. V was pared by 6 bases and J by 5 bases, with 11 bases between. CDR3 length equals 13 residues.

CDR3 sequence reads: CASSVEQPTGELFF. The CDR3 coding sequence is TGTGCCAGCAGCGTAGAACAGCCCACCGGGGAGCTGTTTTTT. The chain recombines TRBV9 with TRBJ2-2; no firm D call. Germline V lookup: CDR1 SGDLS, CDR2 YYNGEE. The CDR3 length is 14 residues. Between the trimmed V and J ends, which lost 0 bases and 4 bases, there was a span of 7 bases.

The chain recombines TRBV30 with TRBJ2-7, with D perhaps matching TRBD1 (6 bases). The CDR3 has 13 residues. V lost 1 base, J lost 2 bases, and 9 bases lay in between. Germline V gives CDR1 GTSNPN, CDR2 SVGIG (reference sequence). The CDR3 region is CAWSDRVPYEQYF. CDR3 bases: TGTGCCTGGAGTGACAGGGTACCCTACGAGCAGTACTTC.

This clone was observed once. J is TRBJ2-2 and V is TRBV6-1; tentatively, D is TRBD1 (5 bases). The V gene's germline CDR1 is MNHNS and CDR2 SASEGT. CDR3 length equals 12 residues. Trimming removed 6 bases from V and 7 bases from J, with 9 bases in between. CDR3 sequence: CASSQGGGELFF. The CDR3 region has the DNA TGTGCCAGCAGCCAGGGCGGCGGGGAGCTGTTTTTT.

The chain carries TRBV7-8 and TRBJ2-2; TRBD2 aligns across 10 bases. CDR1 is SGHVS, CDR2 FQNEAQ, per germline. CDR3 length: 15 residues. Losses at the gene ends were 4 bases for V and 6 bases for J; bases not matched to a gene: 5. CDR3 bases: TGTGCCAGCAGCTCCCTAGCGGGAGATGCCGGGGAGCTGTTTTTT. This translates into CASSSLAGDAGELFF.

This chain joins TRBV27 and TRBJ1-2, with TRBD1 as a possible D gene (5 bases). The CDR3 length is 13 residues. V was cut by 6 bases and J by 2 bases, with 10 bases left in between. CDR1 and CDR2 from the germline V gene are MNHEY and SMNVEV (reference sequence). The CDR3 protein is CASSHDRNYGYTF. The CDR3 DNA follows: TGTGCCAGCAGCCACGACAGAAACTATGGCTACACCTTC.

This chain connects TRBV28 to TRBJ1-6, with 8 bases identical to TRBD1. Germline lookup yields CDR1 MDHEN and CDR2 SYDVKM. The ends lost 3 bases at V and 6 bases at J; junction bases unmatched: 7. This CDR3 is 16 amino acids long. The CDR3 reads CASSFLGQGSNSPLHF. In nucleotides, the CDR3 is TGTGCCAGCAGTTTCCTTGGACAGGGTAGTAATTCACCCCTCCACTTT.

In its sample, this clone was seen a few times. This chain connects TRBV5-1 to TRBJ1-4; D unresolved. V lost 2 bases to trimming and J lost 12 bases, with 11 bases between them. The CDR3 extends over 12 amino acids. Germline CDR1 is SGHRS and CDR2 is YFSETQ. The CDR3 sequence: CASSFRGLELFF. CDR3 sequence (DNA): TGCGCCAGCAGCTTCCGGGGATTGGAACTGTTTTTT.

The chain is built from TRBV2 and TRBJ2-7; a weak D match, TRBD2 (5 bases). Germline CDR1 reads SNHLY; CDR2 reads FYNNEI. V was trimmed by 6 bases and J by 2 bases, leaving 17 bases between them. The CDR3 totals 15 residues. CDR3 DNA: TGTGCCAGCAGCGCCGGGATCCACCTTCCCTACGAGCAGTACTTC. Translated: CASSAGIHLPYEQYF.

The chain joins TRBV30 to TRBJ2-1; 7 nucleotides match TRBD1. The CDR3 loop spans 14 amino acids. The V gene's germline CDR1 is GTSNPN and CDR2 SVGIG (reference sequence). V gave up 2 bases and J gave up 1 base; unmatched junction bases: 2. CDR3 DNA sequence: TGTGCCTGGAGTTCAGGGGGTTCCTACAATGAGCAGTTCTTC. It is translated as CAWSSGGSYNEQFF.

The rearrangement joins TRBV11-2 to TRBJ1-5, with D possibly matching TRBD1 (5 bases). CDR1 and CDR2 from the germline V gene are SGHAT and FQNNGV. V lost 2 bases, J lost 6 bases, and 8 bases lay in between. The CDR3 has 13 residues. CDR3 sequence: CASSLFQGQPQHF. The CDR3 DNA sequence: TGTGCCAGCAGCTTATTCCAGGGTCAGCCCCAGCATTTT. The full variable domain, in which reference TRBV11-2 and TRBJ1-5 provide the parts outside the CDR3, is EAGVAQSPRYKIIEKRQSVAFWCNPISGHATLYWYQQILGQGPKLLIQFQNNGVVDDSQLPKDRFSAERLKGVDSTLKIQPAKLEDSAVYLCASSLFQGQPQHFGDGTRLSIL.

The CDR3 sequence is CASSLEFLAGGPSYEQYF. CDR3 nucleotide sequence: TGTGCCAGCAGCTTGGAATTTCTAGCGGGAGGCCCCTCCTACGAGCAGTACTTC. The V and J genes are TRBV5-4 and TRBJ2-7, with 11 bases matching TRBD2. V was pared by 0 bases and J by 0 bases, with 8 bases of the junction left unmatched. Germline lookup yields CDR1 SGHNT and CDR2 YYREEE (reference sequence). CDR3 length: 18 residues.

This chain connects TRBV14 to TRBJ1-2; D is unresolved. The germline V gene encodes CDR1 SGHDN and CDR2 FVKESK. This CDR3 region has 14 residues. V was pared by 0 bases and J by 3 bases, with 8 bases between. The CDR3 loop is CASSQDALYYGYTF. The DNA of the CDR3 is TGTGCCAGCAGCCAAGACGCACTTTACTATGGCTACACCTTC.

Points on this clone: The sample holds other DNA sequences that translate to the same CDR3. The chain has TRBV6-5 and TRBJ1-3; a weak D match, TRBD1 (5 bases). The CDR3 runs to 15 residues. V lost 3 bases to trimming and J lost 4 bases, with 13 bases between them. The germline gives CDR1 MNHEY, CDR2 SVGAGI. In DNA form, the CDR3 reads TGTGCCAGCAGTTATCGGGGGGGAACGGGAAACACCATATATTTT. Protein sequence: CASSYRGGTGNTIYF.

The V gene is TRBV3-1 (or the pseudogene TRBV3-2), the J gene TRBJ2-3, with 8 positions matching TRBD2. Trimming at V came to 4 bases and at J to 5 bases, leaving 11 bases not matched to a gene. Germline V CDR1 and CDR2: LGHDT, YNNKEL (reference sequence). The CDR3 totals 16 residues. CDR3 sequence reads: CASSPRAGAVQDTQYF. The CDR3 region has the DNA TGTGCCAGCAGCCCTAGAGCGGGAGCAGTCCAAGATACGCAGTATTTT.

The chain recombines TRBV12-3 or TRBV12-4 with TRBJ1-5, with D perhaps TRBD1 (5 bases). Trimming pared 10 bases from V and 0 bases from J, leaving 10 bases between. This CDR3 comprises 13 residues. The CDR3 is CATRQNSNQPQHF. Written as DNA, the CDR3 is TGTGCCACGAGACAGAATAGCAATCAGCCCCAGCATTTT.

The CDR3 loop is CASSPPPGELFF. CDR3 nucleotide sequence: TGTGCCAGCTCCCCCCCTCCCGGGGAGCTGTTTTTT. The rearrangement links TRBV18 to TRBJ2-2; the D is unclear. This CDR3 comprises 12 residues. The V gene lost 6 bases and the J gene lost 6 bases, with 8 bases spanning the gap. Germline assignment: CDR1 KGHSH and CDR2 LQKENI.

The chain uses TRBV7-2 and TRBJ1-1; 8 bases agree with TRBD1. CDR1 SGHTA and CDR2 FQGNSA come from the germline V gene. This CDR3 has 16 amino acids. The trim removed 5 bases at V and 0 bases at J, leaving 8 bases unmatched. Here the CDR3 DNA reads TGTGCCAGCAGCCATGGGACAGGCCTCCTGAACACTGAAGCTTTCTTT. Residues: CASSHGTGLLNTEAFF.

This chain links TRBV6-4 with TRBJ2-3; perhaps TRBD1 as D (6 bases). Germline loops: CDR1 MRHNA, CDR2 SNTAGT. V dropped 3 bases and J dropped 6 bases, with 16 bases sitting between them. CDR3 length: 15 residues. Here the CDR3 DNA reads TGTGCCAGCAGTGAACAGGGTGCGAGGTCTGATACGCAGTATTTT. This gives the protein CASSEQGARSDTQYF.

The rearrangement links TRBV11-2 to TRBJ1-3; 7 bases match TRBD1. Losses at the gene ends were 5 bases for V and 4 bases for J; bases not matched to a gene: 5. This CDR3 has 14 amino acids. In germline, CDR1 is SGHAT, CDR2 FQNNGV. This CDR3 is CASSPRGAGNTIYF. CDR3 in DNA: TGTGCCAGCAGCCCCAGGGGGGCGGGAAACACCATATATTTT. The whole variable domain, filled in from reference TRBV11-2 and TRBJ1-3, reads EAGVAQSPRYKIIEKRQSVAFWCNPISGHATLYWYQQILGQGPKLLIQFQNNGVVDDSQLPKDRFSAERLKGVDSTLKIQPAKLEDSAVYLCASSPRGAGNTIYFGEGSWLTVV.

This rearrangement joins TRBV14 to TRBJ1-2; 8 bases line up with TRBD1. The CDR3 has 14 amino acids. V was pared by 4 bases and J by 7 bases, with 8 bases of the junction left unmatched. Germline V gene sequence: CDR1 SGHDN, CDR2 FVKESK. CDR3 in amino acids: CASSRWTGIGGYTF. CDR3 sequence (DNA): TGTGCCAGCAGCCGCTGGACAGGGATCGGTGGCTACACCTTC.

The chain has TRBV7-9 and TRBJ2-5; the D gene is possibly TRBD2 (6 bases). The V and J ends lost 7 bases and 4 bases respectively, with 16 bases between them. The V gene's germline CDR1 is SEHNR and CDR2 FQNEAQ (reference sequence). The length of the CDR3 is 14 residues. The CDR3 DNA is TGTGCCAGCACCCTTCGGGAGTTGGGAGAGACCCAGTACTTC. Translating it yields CASTLRELGETQYF. Full variable domain (outside the CDR3, taken from reference TRBV7-9 and TRBJ2-5): DTGVSQNPRHKITKRGQNVTFRCDPISEHNRLYWYRQTLGQGPEFLTYFQNEAQLEKSRLLSDRFSAERPKGSFSTLEIQRTEQGDSAMYLCASTLRELGETQYFGPGTRLLVL.

The chain links TRBV5-1 to TRBJ1-2; 10 bases are a match to TRBD1. V lost 4 bases, J lost 13 bases, and 7 bases stayed unmatched. Germline V gene data show CDR1 as SGHRS and CDR2 as YFSETQ. This CDR3 has 12 amino acids. CDR3 DNA: TGCGCCAGCAGCACCCGGACAGGGGGTGTCACCTTC. As protein: CASSTRTGGVTF.

The V call is TRBV10-1, the J call TRBJ2-7; D uncertain. Trimming stripped 4 bases from V and 6 bases from J, with 4 bases between. CDR3 length: 10 residues. Germline V gives CDR1 WNHNN, CDR2 SYGVQD (reference sequence). CDR3 coding DNA: TGCGCCAGCAGTGGCGGCGAGCAGTACTTC. Translated: CASSGGEQYF.

The chain is built from TRBV24-1 and TRBJ1-5; D gene unclear. CDR3 length: 12 amino acids. Germline CDR1 is KGHDR and CDR2 is SFDVKD. The ends were cut back, 4 bases at V and 6 bases at J, with 6 bases in the middle. The chain's CDR3 is CATSDPGQPQHF. In DNA form, the CDR3 reads TGTGCCACCAGTGACCCGGGTCAGCCCCAGCATTTT.